The sequence of this TCR beta chain was determined in a study of CD8 T cells in ankylosing spondylitis. TCRdb redid the calling of the 5' RACE reads with MiXCR, one entry per CDR3 protein. The table lists just over 350,000 distinct CDR3 sequences, approximately 22% of them singletons. The CDR3 totals 13 residues. The germline V gene has CDR1 MNHEY and CDR2 SMNVEV (reference sequence). The V end was cut by 1 base, the J end by 3 bases, with 7 bases between. The sequenced material came from blood, either unsorted or a sorted T cell fraction (not recorded which). The J gene is TRBJ2-7, the V gene TRBV27; no reliable D call. The receptor was derived from a male donor with ankylosing spondylitis or in good health (not recorded which). CDR3 sequence reads: CASSLYPYYEQYF. The CDR3 DNA reads as TGTGCCAGCAGTTTATACCCTTACTACGAGCAGTACTTC.